The 25 T cell receptor beta chains reported below all come from one sample, sequenced in a study of shared clonotypes between healthy human individuals. Some clones are missing from TCRdb's copy, which holds only in-frame ones; the method was immunoSEQ multiplex PCR. The data show 2 million to 2.5 million clones, around 92% seen once. Sequenced sample: naive CD4+ T cells from PBMCs. Subset denoted: CD45RA+ positively selected. Source of these receptors: a young man in good health. Some clones in this sample may be carry-over from other donors' samples.

The chain combines TRBV27 with TRBJ2-3; D possibly corresponds to TRBD1 (5 bases). The V end lost 5 bases, the J end lost 5 bases, and 8 bases lay between the germline ends. The CDR3 runs to 12 residues. Per germline, CDR1 MNHEY and CDR2 SMNVEV (reference sequence). The CDR3: CASSPDRDTQYF. CDR3 nucleotides: TGTGCCAGCAGTCCCGACAGAGATACGCAGTATTTT.

The chain recombines TRBV19 with TRBJ2-2; no definite D call. The germline gives CDR1 LNHDA, CDR2 SQIVND (reference sequence). V was clipped by 6 bases and J by 5 bases, with 16 bases between them. The CDR3 extends over 15 amino acids. The CDR3 DNA sequence: TGTGCCAGTAGCATACCAAACGCGGTAACCGGGGAGCTGTTTTTT. Translated: CASSIPNAVTGELFF.

This sequence joins TRBV2 and TRBJ1-3, with D uncertain. Germline CDR1 SNHLY, CDR2 FYNNEI. The V and J ends lost 8 bases and 0 bases respectively, with 11 bases between them. This CDR3 spans 14 amino acids. CDR3 residues: CASLSTRSGNTIYF. The CDR3 nucleotides are TGTGCCAGCCTCTCGACCCGCTCTGGAAACACCATATATTTT.

This chain links TRBV28 with TRBJ1-4, with a weak D call TRBD1 (6 bases). The CDR3 is 15 residues long. The V and J ends lost 4 bases and 7 bases respectively, with 16 bases between them. In germline, CDR1 is MDHEN, CDR2 SYDVKM. CDR3 DNA sequence: TGTGCCAGCAGTTCAATTGGGGGAGGGGGTGAAAAACTGTTTTTT. It codes for CASSSIGGGGEKLFF.

J is TRBJ1-5 and V is TRBV6-5; the D gene is possibly TRBD1 (5 bases). The CDR3 consists of 14 residues. CDR1 is MNHEY and CDR2 is SVGAGI in the germline V gene. V lost 2 bases and J 3 bases, leaving 8 bases between the germline ends. In DNA, the CDR3 is TGTGCCAGCAGTTACAGGGGAGACAATCAGCCCCAGCATTTT. Its translation: CASSYRGDNQPQHF.

The gene calls are TRBV28 and TRBJ1-4; 10 bases align to TRBD1. There are 15 residues in the CDR3. Germline trimming cut 4 bases from V and 7 bases from J; bases unmatched to any gene: 6. CDR1 and CDR2 from the germline V gene are MDHEN and SYDVKM. The CDR3: CASSSRDRGFEKLFF. Written as DNA, the CDR3 is TGTGCCAGCAGTTCTCGGGACAGGGGATTTGAAAAACTGTTTTTT.

The chain links TRBV6-1 to TRBJ1-2; 9 bases align to TRBD1. CDR1 is MNHNS, CDR2 SASEGT, per germline. With 4 bases clipped from V and 7 bases from J, the junction kept 7 bases outside the gene matches. The CDR3 is made up of 14 amino acids. This chain's CDR3 is CASSVGTGYGGYTF. In nucleotides, the CDR3 is TGTGCCAGCAGTGTCGGGACAGGGTACGGTGGCTACACCTTC.

V and J are TRBV28 and TRBJ1-2; no clear D. V lost 4 bases to trimming and J lost 6 bases, with 9 bases between them. The CDR3 has 12 amino acids. The germline V gene encodes CDR1 MDHEN and CDR2 SYDVKM. CDR3 DNA sequence: TGTGCCAGCAGTTCGAACTTGGATGGCTACACCTTC. Translated: CASSSNLDGYTF.

This clone was observed a handful of times. CDR3 region: CASSPQTTGAGLTF. The CDR3 nucleotides are TGTGCCAGCAGCCCCCAAACGACGGGGGCGGGCCTGACTTTC. This rearrangement joins TRBV11-2 to TRBJ2-6; possibly TRBD1 or TRBD2 for D (6 bases each). CDR1 and CDR2 (germline): SGHAT, FQNNGV. V lost 5 bases and J 15 bases, leaving 20 bases between the germline ends. CDR3 length equals 14 residues.

V usage is TRBV10-3 and J usage is TRBJ1-2; 10 bases align to TRBD1. This CDR3 spans 13 amino acids. From germline, CDR1 is ENHRY and CDR2 SYGVKD. J was trimmed by 8 bases and V by 10 bases; bases with no gene match: 10. CDR3 bases: TGTGCCACCAGGACAGGGGGGGATGTCGGCTACACCTTC. Protein: CATRTGGDVGYTF.

The CDR3 here is CASSLTTYWTGGNTGELFF. DNA of the CDR3: TGTGCCAGCAGCCTTACTACTTACTGGACAGGGGGGAACACCGGGGAGCTGTTTTTT. V and J are TRBV7-2 and TRBJ2-2; 10 positions agree with TRBD1. The V segment lost 5 bases and the J segment 1 base; nucleotides outside the gene matches: 13. The CDR3 sequence is 19 residues long. Germline lookup yields CDR1 SGHTA and CDR2 FQGNSA.

The chain combines TRBV27 with TRBJ1-6, with a tentative D call TRBD1 (6 bases). This CDR3 comprises 15 residues. CDR1 and CDR2 (germline): MNHEY, SMNVEV (reference sequence). V was shortened by 0 bases and J by 8 bases, with 11 bases between the two germline ends. The CDR3: CASSLSNRDDSPLHF. The CDR3 coding sequence is TGTGCCAGCAGTTTATCGAACAGGGATGATTCACCCCTCCACTTT.

Worth noting for this clone: This same CDR3 is encoded by further DNA sequences in the sample. The V gene is TRBV7-2, the J gene TRBJ2-1; 8 bases align to TRBD2. With V trimmed by 1 base and J by 4 bases, 3 bases remained unmatched. Germline assignment: CDR1 SGHTA and CDR2 FQGNSA. This CDR3 comprises 15 residues. The CDR3: CASSLGAGGYNEQFF. The CDR3 nucleotides are TGTGCCAGCAGCTTAGGTGCGGGAGGATACAATGAGCAGTTCTTC.

The DNA for the CDR3 is TGTGCCAGCAGTAACCGGCCGAACACTGAAGCTTTCTTT. It is translated as CASSNRPNTEAFF. The V gene is TRBV6-5, the J gene TRBJ1-1; D is undetermined. This CDR3 region has 13 residues. Per the germline V gene, CDR1 is MNHEY and CDR2 is SVGAGI. V dropped 5 bases and J dropped 1 base, with 8 bases sitting between them.

The chain is built from TRBV28 and TRBJ2-1; either TRBD1 or TRBD2 may fit D (5 bases each). Germline V gene sequence: CDR1 MDHEN, CDR2 SYDVKM. CDR3 length: 15 amino acids. Trimming left V 6 bases short and J 3 bases short, with 15 bases between. In DNA, the CDR3 is TGTGCCAGCAGCCCAGGGCACCGGGGCTACAATGAGCAGTTCTTC. Its protein is CASSPGHRGYNEQFF. Full variable domain (rest looked up from reference TRBV28 and TRBJ2-1): DVKVTQSSRYLVKRTGEKVFLECVQDMDHENMFWYRQDPGLGLRLIYFSYDVKMKEKGDIPEGYSVSREKKERFSLILESASTNQTSMYLCASSPGHRGYNEQFFGPGTRLTVL.

This chain uses TRBV27 with TRBJ1-2; D is perhaps TRBD1 (5 bases). The CDR3 runs 14 residues. Germline lookup yields CDR1 MNHEY and CDR2 SMNVEV (reference sequence). Trimming pared 2 bases from V and 9 bases from J, leaving 16 bases between. The CDR3 reads CASSLGGGVGSYTF. The CDR3 nucleotides are TGTGCCAGCAGTTTAGGGGGGGGAGTTGGGAGCTACACCTTC.

About this clone itself: The same CDR3 can be traced to other DNA sequences in this sample. The V and J genes are TRBV18 and TRBJ2-5, with unresolved D. Trimming took off 1 base at V and 5 bases at J, with 5 bases between the two ends. CDR1 is KGHSH and CDR2 is LQKENI in the germline V gene. This CDR3 spans 12 amino acids. CDR3 residues: CASSPRRETQYF. CDR3 bases: TGTGCCAGCTCACCACGCCGGGAGACCCAGTACTTC.

The chain recombines TRBV12-2 with TRBJ2-5; TRBD2, the table's D call, lacks a check against the DNA. TRBV12-2 is classified as a pseudogene. This CDR3 has 12 residues. The DNA for the CDR3 is TGTGCAAGTCTAAGCGTTAAAGAGACCCAGTACTTC. Amino acids: CASLSVKETQYF.

The chain recombines TRBV7-9 with TRBJ1-1; D might be TRBD1 (6 bases). The germline V and J ends were trimmed by 4 bases and 4 bases, with 13 bases remaining between them. The CDR3 covers 14 residues. Germline V gene data show CDR1 as SEHNR and CDR2 as FQNEAQ (reference sequence). CDR3 amino acids: CASSSSGAVTEAFF. CDR3 coding DNA: TGTGCCAGCAGCTCATCAGGGGCGGTCACTGAAGCTTTCTTT. Filled out from reference TRBV7-9 and TRBJ1-1, the complete variable domain reads DTGVSQNPRHKITKRGQNVTFRCDPISEHNRLYWYRQTLGQGPEFLTYFQNEAQLEKSRLLSDRFSAERPKGSFSTLEIQRTEQGDSAMYLCASSSSGAVTEAFFGQGTRLTVV.

V gene TRBV28 combines with J gene TRBJ2-3, with 8 bases that match TRBD2. The J segment lost 3 bases and the V segment lost 4 bases, leaving 9 bases of the junction unmatched. The CDR3 loop spans 16 amino acids. Per the germline V gene, CDR1 is MDHEN and CDR2 is SYDVKM. The CDR3 loop is CASSSESGSRTDTQYF. CDR3 bases: TGTGCCAGCAGTTCCGAAAGCGGGAGTCGTACAGATACGCAGTATTTT.

The J gene is TRBJ2-7, the V gene TRBV7-9; 15 nucleotides agree with TRBD2. V was pared by 11 bases and J by 3 bases, with 2 bases of the junction left unmatched. Germline values: CDR1 SEHNR, CDR2 FQNEAQ (reference sequence). This CDR3 comprises 13 residues. CDR3 residues: CAQGLAGGYEQYF. The CDR3 coding sequence is TGTGCCCAGGGACTAGCGGGAGGCTACGAGCAGTACTTC.

The CDR3 sequence: CASSGDRNSPLHF. In DNA, the CDR3 is TGTGCCAGCAGCGGGGACCGTAATTCACCCCTCCACTTT. The V gene is TRBV7-3, the J gene TRBJ1-6, with D maybe TRBD1 (5 bases). This CDR3 comprises 13 residues. The germline V and J ends were trimmed by 5 bases and 6 bases, with 8 bases remaining between them. Germline CDR1 reads SGHTA; CDR2 reads FQGTGA.

The rearrangement joins TRBV27 to TRBJ2-7; 8 nucleotides match TRBD1. This CDR3 spans 13 amino acids. With 5 bases clipped from V and 6 bases from J, the junction kept 6 bases outside the gene matches. Germline lookup yields CDR1 MNHEY and CDR2 SMNVEV (reference sequence). CDR3 amino acids: CASSEGQELEQYF. DNA of the CDR3: TGTGCCAGCAGTGAGGGACAGGAGCTCGAGCAGTACTTC.

The rearrangement links TRBV5-1 to TRBJ2-1; D is undetermined. The CDR3 has 16 residues. Germline CDR1 SGHRS, CDR2 YFSETQ. With 7 bases removed from V and 7 bases from J, the gap between germline ends came to 24 bases. CDR3 DNA sequence: TGCGCCAGCTCGGATGGCCCCGTGGGGTCTGGGAATGAGCAGTTCTTC. It translates to CASSDGPVGSGNEQFF.

The chain is built from TRBV11-1 and TRBJ2-5; D is possibly TRBD1 (6 bases). The CDR3 extends over 13 amino acids. Trimming left V 4 bases short and J 5 bases short, with 11 bases between. CDR1 SGHAT and CDR2 FQDESV come from the germline V gene (reference sequence). CDR3 bases: TGTGCCAGCAGCTCCAGGCAGGGGGAGACCCAGTACTTC. It specifies CASSSRQGETQYF. Full variable domain (rest looked up from reference TRBV11-1 and TRBJ2-5): EAEVAQSPRYKITEKSQAVAFWCDPISGHATLYWYRQILGQGPELLVQFQDESVVDDSQLPKDRFSAERLKGVDSTLKIQPAELGDSAMYLCASSSRQGETQYFGPGTRLLVL.